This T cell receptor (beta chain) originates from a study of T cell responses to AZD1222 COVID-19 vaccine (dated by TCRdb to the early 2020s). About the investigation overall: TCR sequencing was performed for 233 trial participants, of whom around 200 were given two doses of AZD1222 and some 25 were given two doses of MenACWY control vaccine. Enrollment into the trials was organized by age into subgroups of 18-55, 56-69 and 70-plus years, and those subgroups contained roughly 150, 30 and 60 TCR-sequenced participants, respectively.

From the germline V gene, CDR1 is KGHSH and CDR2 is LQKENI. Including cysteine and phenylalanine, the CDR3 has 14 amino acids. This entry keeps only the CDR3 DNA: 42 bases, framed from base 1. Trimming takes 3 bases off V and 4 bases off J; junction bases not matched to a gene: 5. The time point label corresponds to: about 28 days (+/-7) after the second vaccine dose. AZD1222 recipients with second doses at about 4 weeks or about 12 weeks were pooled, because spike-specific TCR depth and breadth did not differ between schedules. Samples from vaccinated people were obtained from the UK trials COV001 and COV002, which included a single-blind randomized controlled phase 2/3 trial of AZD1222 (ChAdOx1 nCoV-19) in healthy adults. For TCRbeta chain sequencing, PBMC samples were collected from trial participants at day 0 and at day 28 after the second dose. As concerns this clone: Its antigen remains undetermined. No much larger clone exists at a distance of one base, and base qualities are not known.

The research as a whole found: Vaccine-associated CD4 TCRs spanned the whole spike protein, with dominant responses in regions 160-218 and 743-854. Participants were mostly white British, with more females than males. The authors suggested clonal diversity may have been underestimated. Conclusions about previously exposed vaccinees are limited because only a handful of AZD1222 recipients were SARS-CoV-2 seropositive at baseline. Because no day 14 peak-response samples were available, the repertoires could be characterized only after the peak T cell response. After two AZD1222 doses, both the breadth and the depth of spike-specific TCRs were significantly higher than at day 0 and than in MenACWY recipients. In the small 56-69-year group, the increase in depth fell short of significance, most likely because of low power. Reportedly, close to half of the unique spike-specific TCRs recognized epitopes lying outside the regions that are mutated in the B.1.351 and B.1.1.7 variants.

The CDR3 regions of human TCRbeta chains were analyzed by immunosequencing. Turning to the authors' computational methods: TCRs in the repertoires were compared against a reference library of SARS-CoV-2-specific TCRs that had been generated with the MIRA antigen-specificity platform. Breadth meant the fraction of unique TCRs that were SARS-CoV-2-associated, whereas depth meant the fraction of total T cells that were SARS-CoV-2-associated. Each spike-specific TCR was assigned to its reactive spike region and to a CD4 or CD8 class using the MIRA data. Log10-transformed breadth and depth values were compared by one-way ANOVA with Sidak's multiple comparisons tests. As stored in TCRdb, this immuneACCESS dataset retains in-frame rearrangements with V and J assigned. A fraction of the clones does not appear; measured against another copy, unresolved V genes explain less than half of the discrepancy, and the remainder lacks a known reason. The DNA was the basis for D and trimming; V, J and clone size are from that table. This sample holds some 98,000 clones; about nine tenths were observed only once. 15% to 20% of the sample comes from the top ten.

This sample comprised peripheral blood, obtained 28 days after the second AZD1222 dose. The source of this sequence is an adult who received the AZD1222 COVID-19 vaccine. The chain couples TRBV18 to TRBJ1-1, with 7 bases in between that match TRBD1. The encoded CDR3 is CASSPRDRSTEAFF. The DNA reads TGTGCCAGCTCACCCCGGGACAGAAGCACTGAAGCTTTCTTT.